Listed below are T cell receptor beta chains from one sample, sequenced in a study of shared clonotypes between healthy human individuals. The method was immunoSEQ multiplex PCR; TCRdb's version includes in-frame clones alone and lacks a portion of them. The table includes 2 million to 2.5 million clones, over 85% detected once. The sequenced sample consisted of naive CD4+ T cells from PBMCs. Source of these receptors: a man between 18 and 29 years old in good health. Some clones in this sample may be carry-over from other donors' samples. Each CDR3 is given with its conserved first and last residue. The D gene is left open where the match is weak. Not all rows give a size; the values are once, few, many and, for expanded clones, a class.

CDR3 DNA | CDR3 protein | V gene | clone size | D gene | J gene
TGTGCCAGCAGTGACTCGGCCCAGGGAGGGGACATCGGCTATGGCTACACCTTC | CASSDSAQGGDIGYGYTF | TRBV6-4 | - | - | TRBJ1-2
TGCGCCAGCAGCCACGTCGCTGGAGCGGGCGTGAATGAGCAGTTCTTC | CASSHVAGAGVNEQFF | TRBV5-1 | - | - | TRBJ2-1
TGCGCCAGCAGCCAAGGGGCTCACTCTGGAAACACCATATATTTT | CASSQGAHSGNTIYF | TRBV5-1 | - | - | TRBJ1-3
TGTGCCAGCAGCTTGCGGGACAGGAGATACGAGCAGTACTTC | CASSLRDRRYEQYF | TRBV7-2 | - | TRBD1 | TRBJ2-7
TGTGCCAGCAGTGAAGCCGGACTAGCGGGTTACGAGCAGTACTTC | CASSEAGLAGYEQYF | TRBV25-1 | - | TRBD2 | TRBJ2-7
TGTGCCAGCTTGCGGGACAGGGTTGGAGATACGCAGTATTTT | CASLRDRVGDTQYF | TRBV9 | - | TRBD1 | TRBJ2-3
TGTGCCAGCAGTTTATCGCCCCTTGGACAGGCGGATGGCTACACCTTC | CASSLSPLGQADGYTF | TRBV28 | - | TRBD1 | TRBJ1-2
TGTGCCAGCACTTATGAAGGAAGGGCCCACTCCTACGAGCAGTACTTC | CASTYEGRAHSYEQYF | TRBV6-5 | - | - | TRBJ2-7
TGCGCCAGCAGCTTCCTAGCGGGAGTGTCCAATGAGCAGTTCTTC | CASSFLAGVSNEQFF | TRBV5-1 | - | TRBD2 | TRBJ2-1
TGCGCCAGCAGCCAAGATCGGACAGGGGGCAATCAGCCCCAGCATTTT | CASSQDRTGGNQPQHF | TRBV4-3 | - | TRBD1 | TRBJ1-5
TGTGCCATCAGTGGAATGAGGCAGACGTCGGACACCATATATTTT | CAISGMRQTSDTIYF | TRBV10-3 | - | - | TRBJ1-3
TGTGCCTGGAGTGCAGGGGAGGAATTGAGAGCTTTCTTT | CAWSAGEELRAFF | TRBV30 | - | - | TRBJ1-1
TGCAGTGTAGCGGGAGTTGGGGAGCAGTACTTC | CSVAGVGEQYF | TRBV20-1 | - | TRBD2 | TRBJ2-7
TGTGCCAGTAGTATTAGGGATTTCAATCAGCCCCAGCATTTT | CASSIRDFNQPQHF | TRBV19 | - | - | TRBJ1-5
TGTGCCAGTAGTCCCGGTAGAGTTCGAGCTACTGAAAAACTGTTTTTT | CASSPGRVRATEKLFF | TRBV19 | - | - | TRBJ1-4
TGTGCCTGTGGCAAGCGGTCCTACGAGCAGTACTTC | CACGKRSYEQYF | TRBV27 | - | - | TRBJ2-7
TGTGCCAGTACCCGGACGGGCTACAATGAGCAGTTCTTC | CASTRTGYNEQFF | TRBV19 | - | - | TRBJ2-1
TGTGCCAGCAGCTTTCGTCTGGGACCGGAATATGGCTACACCTTC | CASSFRLGPEYGYTF | TRBV7-2 | once | - | TRBJ1-2
TGTGCCAGCAGCTTGCTCAGGTGGCGCGGGGTGAACACTGAAGCTTTCTTT | CASSLLRWRGVNTEAFF | TRBV5-6 | - | - | TRBJ1-1
TGTGCCAGCAGCTGGGAAACAGGGGGTGAGCAGTACTTC | CASSWETGGEQYF | TRBV7-9 | - | TRBD1 | TRBJ2-7
TGTGCCAGCAGCGCCGACAGGGGGCTAGGCACCGGGGAGCTGTTTTTT | CASSADRGLGTGELFF | TRBV7-3 | - | TRBD1 | TRBJ2-2
TGCGCCAGCAGCTTGTTTGCTGGGCTAGCGGGAGGATTCTCCACAGATACGCAGTATTTT | CASSLFAGLAGGFSTDTQYF | TRBV5-1 | - | TRBD2 | TRBJ2-3
TGTGCCAGCAGCCCCAGGGGGAGCGGGAGCTCCTACAATGAGCAGTTCTTC | CASSPRGSGSSYNEQFF | TRBV13 | - | - | TRBJ2-1
TGTGCCAGCAGCCGCTCCGGGCAAGATGAAAAACTGTTTTTT | CASSRSGQDEKLFF | TRBV6-1 | - | - | TRBJ1-4
TGCGCCAGCAGCCCGGGATTGATGGGGGAAAAACTGTTTTTT | CASSPGLMGEKLFF | TRBV4-1 | - | - | TRBJ1-4
TGCAGCGGGGGGAGGGGGACTATCGTCCCCACGGATACGCAGTATTTT | CSGGRGTIVPTDTQYF | TRBV29-1 | once | - | TRBJ2-3
TGTGCCAGCAGCTTACGACAGGGGAGTGGCTACACCTTC | CASSLRQGSGYTF | TRBV7-2 | - | TRBD1 | TRBJ1-2
TGCGCCAGCAGCTTGTTGGCTAACCCCCACGAGCAGTACTTC | CASSLLANPHEQYF | TRBV5-1 | - | - | TRBJ2-7
TGTGCCATCGGAATAGCCGGGACAGGGTCCACTGAAGCTTTCTTT | CAIGIAGTGSTEAFF | TRBV10-3 | - | TRBD1 | TRBJ1-1
TGCAGCGTTGAGAGAGGGACGGTCTACACTGAAGCTTTCTTT | CSVERGTVYTEAFF | TRBV29-1 | - | - | TRBJ1-1
TGTGCCAGCAGCCCACGGGGGGTCTCCAGGACGGACATTCAGTACTTC | CASSPRGVSRTDIQYF | TRBV7-9 | - | TRBD2 | TRBJ2-4
TGCAGCGTAGCCGGGGCAGGGGGTCCCCAAGAGACCCAGTACTTC | CSVAGAGGPQETQYF | TRBV29-1 | - | TRBD1 | TRBJ2-5
TGTGCCAGCAGCTTAGCAGGGGCTAACTATGGCTACACCTTC | CASSLAGANYGYTF | TRBV11-2 | - | - | TRBJ1-2
TGTGCCAGCAGCTTAGTTTACCCAGAGTCAGCTTTCTTT | CASSLVYPESAFF | TRBV7-9 | - | - | TRBJ1-1
TGTGCCAGTAGTTTATGGGGGCGCGGCAATGAGCAGTTCTTC | CASSLWGRGNEQFF | TRBV19 | once | - | TRBJ2-1
TGTGCCAGCAGTTACGTCGCAGGGACGGGGGGCTACACCTTC | CASSYVAGTGGYTF | TRBV6-5 | - | - | TRBJ1-2
TGCGCCAGCAGCGGGCAGGGTTCGGGAAACACCATATATTTT | CASSGQGSGNTIYF | TRBV5-1 | - | - | TRBJ1-3
TGTGCCAGCAGCTCTCACCCCGGGACGGCGAACACCGGGGAGCTGTTTTTT | CASSSHPGTANTGELFF | TRBV7-3 | - | - | TRBJ2-2
TGCAGTGCTAGCCCGGATAATGAGCAGTTCTTC | CSASPDNEQFF | TRBV20-1 | - | - | TRBJ2-1
TGTGCCAGCAGCTTAGACCCAAACTACGAGCAGTACTTC | CASSLDPNYEQYF | TRBV11-2 | - | - | TRBJ2-7
TGTGCCAGCAGTGTAGTTTATAAGGCCCAGGGTTCCGAAACCAAAAACATTCAGTACTTC | CASSVVYKAQGSETKNIQYF | TRBV6-4 | once | - | TRBJ2-4
TGCGCCAGCAGCCAAGATAGTAGACTGGATACGCAGTATTTT | CASSQDSRLDTQYF | TRBV4-1 | - | - | TRBJ2-3
TGTGCCAGCAGCCCCCCAGCAACTAATGAAAAACTGTTTTTT | CASSPPATNEKLFF | TRBV2 | - | - | TRBJ1-4
TGTGCCAGCAGGCCTCGACACGGCATTCTTCCCTACGAGCAGTACTTC | CASRPRHGILPYEQYF | TRBV28 | once | - | TRBJ2-7
TGCGCCAGCAGCCAAGAACCCATTGGAGGATATAGCACAGATACGCAGTATTTT | CASSQEPIGGYSTDTQYF | TRBV4-3 | - | - | TRBJ2-3
TGTGCCTGGAGTGTACTAGGGGAGACCCAGTACTTC | CAWSVLGETQYF | TRBV30 | few | - | TRBJ2-5
TGCGCCAGCAGCCTCGGGACTAGCGGATACGAGCAGTACTTC | CASSLGTSGYEQYF | TRBV4-3 | - | TRBD2 | TRBJ2-7
TGCGCCAGCAGCTTGGTTGTGGGGGACACTGAAGCTTTCTTT | CASSLVVGDTEAFF | TRBV5-1 | - | - | TRBJ1-1
TGTGCCAGCACCCCCTGGCGGAGCGGGAGGAGCTCCTACAATGAGCAGTTCTTC | CASTPWRSGRSSYNEQFF | TRBV7-2 | - | TRBD2 | TRBJ2-1
TGTGCCAGCAGTTACTCTGACACCTCCTACGAGCAGTACTTC | CASSYSDTSYEQYF | TRBV6-6 | once | - | TRBJ2-7
TGTGCCAGCAGCCGCTTGCCCCCGGGATCAGCAGATACGCAGTATTTT | CASSRLPPGSADTQYF | TRBV7-9 | - | - | TRBJ2-3
TGCGCCAGCAGCTTGGATTGGGGGGGAAGCTACTACGAGCAGTACTTC | CASSLDWGGSYYEQYF | TRBV5-1 | - | TRBD2 | TRBJ2-7
TGTGCCAGCAGTGGGGGACGGCAGAACACTGAAGCTTTCTTT | CASSGGRQNTEAFF | TRBV25-1 | - | - | TRBJ1-1
TGTGCCAGCAGCTTAGGGAGCTCTGCATCAGCGGACACTGAAGCTTTCTTT | CASSLGSSASADTEAFF | TRBV13 | - | - | TRBJ1-1
TGCAGCGTTGAAGGCCATACTAGCGGGAGACGAAACATTCAGTACTTC | CSVEGHTSGRRNIQYF | TRBV29-1 | - | TRBD2 | TRBJ2-4
TGTGCCAGCAGTGAAGAGTGGGTTTTCGAGACCCAGTACTTC | CASSEEWVFETQYF | TRBV6-1 | - | - | TRBJ2-5
TGCGCCAGCAGTGAGTCGGACGGGTTCTACGAGCAGTACTTC | CASSESDGFYEQYF | TRBV10-1 | - | - | TRBJ2-7
TGCGCCAGCAGCCAAGATCTTCGAGGGTTCGATGAGCAGTTCTTC | CASSQDLRGFDEQFF | TRBV4-3 | once | - | TRBJ2-1
TGTGCCAGTAGCACCATGGGCAGCTCAAATGAAAAACTGTTTTTT | CASSTMGSSNEKLFF | TRBV19 | - | - | TRBJ1-4
TGTGCCAGCAGTTCCACCCAGCGGGCAGGTGGGGGAAACACCATATATTTT | CASSSTQRAGGGNTIYF | TRBV27 | - | - | TRBJ1-3